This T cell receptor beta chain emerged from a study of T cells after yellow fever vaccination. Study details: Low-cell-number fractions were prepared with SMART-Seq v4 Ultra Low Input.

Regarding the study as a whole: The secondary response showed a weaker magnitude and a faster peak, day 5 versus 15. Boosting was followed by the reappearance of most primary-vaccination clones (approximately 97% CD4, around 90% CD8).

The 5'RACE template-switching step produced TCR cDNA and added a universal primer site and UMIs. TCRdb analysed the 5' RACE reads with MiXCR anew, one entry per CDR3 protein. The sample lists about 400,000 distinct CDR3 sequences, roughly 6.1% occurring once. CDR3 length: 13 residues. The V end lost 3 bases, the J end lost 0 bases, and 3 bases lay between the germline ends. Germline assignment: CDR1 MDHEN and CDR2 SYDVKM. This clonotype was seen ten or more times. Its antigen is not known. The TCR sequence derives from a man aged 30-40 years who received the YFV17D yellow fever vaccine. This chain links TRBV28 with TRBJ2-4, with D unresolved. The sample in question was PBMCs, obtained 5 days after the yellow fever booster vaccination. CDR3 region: CASSFLAKNIQYF. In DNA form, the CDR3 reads TGTGCCAGCAGTTTCCTAGCCAAAAACATTCAGTACTTC.